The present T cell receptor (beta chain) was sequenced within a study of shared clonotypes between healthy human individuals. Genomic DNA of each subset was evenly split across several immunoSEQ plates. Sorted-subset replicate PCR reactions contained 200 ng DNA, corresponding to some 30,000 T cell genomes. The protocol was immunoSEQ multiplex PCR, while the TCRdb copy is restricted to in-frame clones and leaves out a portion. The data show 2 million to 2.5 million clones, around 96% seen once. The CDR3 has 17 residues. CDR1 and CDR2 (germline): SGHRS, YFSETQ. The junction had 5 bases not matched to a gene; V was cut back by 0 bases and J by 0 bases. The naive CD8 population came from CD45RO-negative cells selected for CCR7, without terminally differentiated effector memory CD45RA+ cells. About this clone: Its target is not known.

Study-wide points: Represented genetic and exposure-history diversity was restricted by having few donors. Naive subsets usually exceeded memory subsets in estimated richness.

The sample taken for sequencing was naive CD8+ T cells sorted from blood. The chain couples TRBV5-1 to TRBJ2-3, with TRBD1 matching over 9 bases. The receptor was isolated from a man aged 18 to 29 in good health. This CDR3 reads CASSLEGQGKSTDTQYF. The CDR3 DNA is TGCGCCAGCAGCTTGGAGGGACAGGGCAAAAGCACAGATACGCAGTATTTT. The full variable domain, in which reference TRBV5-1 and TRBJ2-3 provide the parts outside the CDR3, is KAGVTQTPRYLIKTRGQQVTLSCSPISGHRSVSWYQQTPGQGLQFLFEYFSETQRNKGNFPGRFSGRQFSNSRSEMNVSTLELGDSALYLCASSLEGQGKSTDTQYFGPGTRLTVL.